The 10 T cell receptor beta chains below all came from one sample that was sequenced in a study of cytomegalovirus exposure and HLA in healthy donors. Vbeta (60) and Jbeta (13) primers were used in the PCR. Sequencing used immunoSEQ multiplex PCR; TCRdb keeps in-frame clones, though not all of them. The repertoire includes 99,000 or so clones, about 83% of them detected once, and about 6.3% sits in the top ten. The sample consisted of PBMCs. These receptor sequences come from a man younger than 35 in good health and CMV-seronegative.

The chain recombines TRBV6-5 with TRBJ1-1, with TRBD1 as a possible D gene (6 bases). There are 15 residues in the CDR3. Trimming removed 1 base from V and 2 bases from J, with 11 bases in between. Germline loops: CDR1 MNHEY, CDR2 SVGAGI. The CDR3 DNA is TGTGCCAGCAGTTACTTCGGGACATCTAACACTGAAGCTTTCTTT. This gives the protein CASSYFGTSNTEAFF.

The J gene is TRBJ1-3, the V gene TRBV5-6; possibly TRBD1 for D (6 bases). Trimming left V 0 bases short and J 0 bases short, with 13 bases between. This CDR3 spans 17 amino acids. Germline V gene sequence: CDR1 SGHDT, CDR2 YYEEEE. The CDR3 nucleotides are TGTGCCAGCAGCTTGGAAACAGGGAGAACCTCTGGAAACACCATATATTTT. Protein: CASSLETGRTSGNTIYF.

This chain joins TRBV9 and TRBJ2-7; 7 nucleotides align to TRBD2. Germline loops: CDR1 SGDLS, CDR2 YYNGEE. With 3 bases clipped from V and 2 bases from J, the junction kept 8 bases outside the gene matches. The CDR3 extends over 15 amino acids. The CDR3 reads CASSASGGPAYEQYF. The DNA of the CDR3 is TGTGCCAGCAGCGCTAGCGGAGGGCCGGCCTACGAGCAGTACTTC.

The gene calls are TRBV28 and TRBJ1-1, with D tentatively TRBD1 (6 bases). This CDR3 spans 17 amino acids. CDR1 is MDHEN and CDR2 is SYDVKM in the germline V gene. Trimming took 3 bases from V and 2 from J, leaving 19 bases between them. CDR3 amino acids: CASSLSTGLPTNTEAFF. The CDR3 DNA is TGTGCCAGCAGTTTGTCGACAGGTCTACCTACTAACACTGAAGCTTTCTTT.

V and J are TRBV5-1 and TRBJ1-2; possible D gene TRBD1, 5 bases. CDR3 length: 13 residues. The V end lost 0 bases, the J end lost 5 bases, and 8 bases lay between the germline ends. The V gene's germline CDR1 is SGHRS and CDR2 YFSETQ. CDR3 nucleotides: TGCGCCAGCAGCTTGGCGGGGGATTATGGCTACACCTTC. It translates to CASSLAGDYGYTF.

The chain joins TRBV2 to TRBJ1-5; TRBD1 matches at 7 bases. Per germline, CDR1 SNHLY and CDR2 FYNNEI. The CDR3 extends over 15 amino acids. With V trimmed by 7 bases and J by 3 bases, 9 bases remained unmatched. The CDR3 region has the DNA TGTGCCAGCAAAGGATCGGGACAGATCAATCAGCCCCAGCATTTT. It encodes CASKGSGQINQPQHF.

The chain carries TRBV5-4 and TRBJ2-1; 9 bases fit TRBD2. The CDR3 is made up of 16 amino acids. The germline gives CDR1 SGHNT, CDR2 YYREEE (reference sequence). V lost 4 bases, J lost 10 bases, and 15 bases stayed unmatched. The CDR3 region is CASSRATSGSQGEQFF. The CDR3 region has the DNA TGTGCCAGCAGCCGAGCAACTAGCGGGTCCCAAGGAGAGCAGTTCTTC.

The chain links TRBV4-3 to TRBJ1-5; no clear D gene. The length of the CDR3 is 15 residues. In germline, CDR1 is LGHNA, CDR2 YSLEER. The V end was cut by 3 bases, the J end by 0 bases, with 9 bases between. CDR3 protein: CASSQALHSNQPQHF. In nucleotides, the CDR3 is TGCGCCAGCAGCCAGGCCCTGCATAGCAATCAGCCCCAGCATTTT.

The chain joins TRBV5-4 to TRBJ1-1, with D uncertain. The germline V gene encodes CDR1 SGHNT and CDR2 YYREEE (reference sequence). The V end lost 4 bases, the J end lost 5 bases, and 15 bases lay between the germline ends. CDR3 length equals 14 residues. CDR3 amino acids: CASSPSPRGTEAFF. The CDR3 DNA reads as TGTGCCAGCAGCCCCTCTCCTCGGGGAACTGAAGCTTTCTTT. The whole variable domain, remainder taken from reference TRBV5-4 and TRBJ1-1, is ETGVTQSPTHLIKTRGQQVTLRCSSQSGHNTVSWYQQALGQGPQFIFQYYREEENGRGNFPPRFSGLQFPNYSSELNVNALELDDSALYLCASSPSPRGTEAFFGQGTRLTVV.

The chain links TRBV11-2 to TRBJ2-7; 13 bases fit TRBD2. This CDR3 has 16 residues. The J segment lost 4 bases and the V segment lost 4 bases, leaving 7 bases of the junction unmatched. Looked up from germline, CDR1 is SGHAT and CDR2 is FQNNGV. The CDR3 DNA reads TGTGCCAGCAGCTCGCGACTAGCGGGGGGTCTTTACGAGCAGTACTTC. It codes for CASSSRLAGGLYEQYF.